The 22 T cell receptor beta chains given below trace back to one sample, sequenced in a study of blood T cell repertoires in COVID-19. The method was immunoSEQ multiplex PCR; TCRdb's version includes in-frame clones alone and lacks a portion of them. The sample lists some 200,000 clones; roughly four fifths were seen once. Material: PBMCs or T cells enriched from blood (not recorded which). The receptors derive from a man aged 40-49 years who had recovered from COVID-19.

The V and J genes are TRBV6-2 or TRBV6-3 and TRBJ1-2, with D possibly matching TRBD1 (5 bases). V gave up 4 bases and J gave up 4 bases, with 10 bases separating them. Per the germline V gene, CDR1 is MNHEY and CDR2 is SVGEGT. This CDR3 has 13 amino acids. CDR3 sequence (DNA): TGTGCCAGCAGTTCATCAGGGTCCTATGGCTACACCTTC. Protein sequence: CASSSSGSYGYTF.

This clone showed up just a few times. The V gene is TRBV5-1, the J gene TRBJ1-2; 10 positions agree with TRBD1. Germline-derived CDR1 and CDR2 are SGHRS and YFSETQ. Unmatched junction bases numbered 7, after V lost 2 bases and J lost 3 bases. This CDR3 contains 16 residues. Written as DNA, the CDR3 is TGCGCCAGCAGCTTCTCATCGACAGGGGGCGACTATGGCTACACCTTC. Translated, it gives CASSFSSTGGDYGYTF.

The rearrangement links TRBV5-1 to TRBJ2-7, with TRBD2 matching 10 bases. V shed 4 bases and J 7 bases; nucleotides not matched to a gene: 14. This CDR3 is built from 16 residues. The germline V gene has CDR1 SGHRS and CDR2 YFSETQ. The CDR3 nucleotides read TGCGCCAGCAGCGAATTAGCGGGAGGCCCAAGGATTGAGCAGTACGTC. It specifies CASSELAGGPRIEQYV.

This chain uses TRBV5-6 with TRBJ2-2, with 10 bases matching TRBD2. V trimming: 1 base; J trimming: 6 bases; junction bases outside the gene matches: 6. The germline gives CDR1 SGHDT, CDR2 YYEEEE. CDR3 size: 16 residues. The CDR3 spells CASSLIQREGAGELFF. For the CDR3, the DNA is TGTGCCAGCAGCTTGATCCAGCGGGAGGGCGCCGGGGAGCTGTTTTTT.

The rearrangement uses TRBV21-1 and TRBJ1-5; the table's D call, TRBD1, has no DNA check behind it. TRBV21-1 is a known pseudogene. The CDR3 is made up of 15 amino acids. CDR3 nucleotides: TGTGCCAGCAGCAACAGGGGGCACCCCAATCAGCCCCAGCATTTT. As protein: CASSNRGHPNQPQHF.

This clone was observed a few times. This chain links TRBV28 with TRBJ2-1, with D perhaps TRBD2 (6 bases). Germline V gene lookup returns CDR1 MDHEN and CDR2 SYDVKM. V shed 3 bases and J shed 1 base, with 7 bases lying between them. The CDR3 runs 14 residues. The DNA of the CDR3 is TGTGCCAGCAGTTTCCGGGAGTCCTACAATGAGCAGTTCTTC. Amino acids: CASSFRESYNEQFF.

The chain carries TRBV2 and TRBJ2-7, with 7 bases lining up with TRBD2. The CDR3 length is 12 residues. Germline trimming cut 7 bases from V and 6 bases from J; bases unmatched to any gene: 6. The germline V gene encodes CDR1 SNHLY and CDR2 FYNNEI. This chain's CDR3 is CASNWGEGEQYF. The DNA of the CDR3 is TGTGCCAGCAACTGGGGGGAGGGCGAGCAGTACTTC.

V is TRBV2 and J is TRBJ2-1; 10 bases align to TRBD2. V shed 7 bases and J 7 bases; nucleotides not matched to a gene: 19. Germline lookup yields CDR1 SNHLY and CDR2 FYNNEI. There are 18 residues in the CDR3. The CDR3 loop is CASIDEGSAGTSVNEQFF. CDR3 DNA: TGTGCCAGCATCGATGAAGGTTCAGCCGGGACTAGCGTGAATGAGCAGTTCTTC.

This clone was detected once. This sequence joins TRBV5-5 and TRBJ2-7; 7 nucleotides align to TRBD1. J lost 6 bases, V lost 0 bases, and 6 bases had no gene match. This CDR3 has 14 residues. Germline V gene data show CDR1 as SGHKS and CDR2 as YYEKEE (reference sequence). The CDR3 sequence is CASSLAQGVGEQYF. The CDR3 bases are TGTGCCAGCAGCTTGGCGCAGGGGGTAGGCGAGCAGTACTTC.

The chain has TRBV6-4 and TRBJ2-7; TRBD1 matches 11 bases. The CDR3 extends over 14 amino acids. The V and J ends lost 4 bases and 5 bases, in that order; junction bases with no gene match: 4. Per the germline V gene, CDR1 is MRHNA and CDR2 is SNTAGT. The CDR3 region is CASSVGQGADEQYF. The CDR3 nucleotides are TGTGCCAGCAGTGTTGGACAGGGGGCGGACGAGCAGTACTTC.

This chain uses TRBV28 with TRBJ2-3, with 11 positions matching TRBD1. The V gene's germline CDR1 is MDHEN and CDR2 SYDVKM. V trimming: 6 bases; J trimming: 0 bases; junction bases outside the gene matches: 11. The CDR3 length is 18 residues. This CDR3 is CASRRTGGGIPSTDTQYF. CDR3 bases: TGTGCCAGCAGGCGGACAGGGGGCGGGATACCTAGCACAGATACGCAGTATTTT.

This clone showed up just a few times. The V and J genes are TRBV6-5 and TRBJ1-2, with 7 positions matching TRBD1. CDR3 length: 15 residues. Trimming cost V 0 bases and J 7 bases; bases outside gene matches: 8. Germline values: CDR1 MNHEY, CDR2 SVGAGI. The CDR3 spells CASSYSRQGVSGYTF. The CDR3 DNA follows: TGTGCCAGCAGTTACTCGCGGCAGGGGGTTTCTGGCTACACCTTC.

CDR3 residues: CASSYRGNQPQHF. The DNA for the CDR3 is TGTGCCAGCAGTTACAGGGGAAATCAGCCCCAGCATTTT. The chain is built from TRBV2 and TRBJ1-5; 7 positions agree with TRBD1. The trim removed 5 bases at V and 4 bases at J, leaving 2 bases unmatched. There are 13 residues in the CDR3. Germline V gene data show CDR1 as SNHLY and CDR2 as FYNNEI.

This sequence joins TRBV4-3 and TRBJ2-7; possible D gene TRBD2, 6 bases. Germline V gene sequence: CDR1 LGHNA, CDR2 YSLEER. V was clipped by 0 bases and J by 3 bases, with 15 bases between them. The CDR3 consists of 16 residues. The CDR3 loop is CASSQELSGGYYEQYF. The CDR3 DNA is TGCGCCAGCAGCCAAGAACTGTCTGGGGGGTACTACGAGCAGTACTTC.

A word on this clone: Other DNA variants within this sample encode the same CDR3. The chain carries TRBV9 and TRBJ2-7, with D tentatively TRBD1 (6 bases). CDR3 length: 14 amino acids. In germline, CDR1 is SGDLS, CDR2 YYNGEE. Trimming shortened V by 2 bases and J by 6 bases, and 15 bases separated the two germline ends. The CDR3 sequence: CASSVALDSGEQYF. The CDR3 coding sequence is TGTGCCAGCAGCGTGGCTCTGGACAGTGGCGAGCAGTACTTC. The whole variable domain, filled in from reference TRBV9 and TRBJ2-7, reads DSGVTQTPKHLITATGQRVTLRCSPRSGDLSVYWYQQSLDQGLQFLIQYYNGEERAKGNILERFSAQQFPDLHSELNLSSLELGDSALYFCASSVALDSGEQYFGPGTRLTVT.

This clone turned up a few times. One junction end does not reproduce the germline sequence, and a read error may be involved. This rearrangement joins TRBV3-1 (or the pseudogene TRBV3-2) to TRBJ1-5; unclear D gene. The V gene's germline CDR1 is LGHDT and CDR2 YNNKEL (reference sequence). The CDR3 consists of 15 residues. CDR3 DNA: TGTGCCAGCAGCCAGGACCTAGGGAGCAGTCAGCCCCAGCATTTT. Its translation is CASSQDLGSSQPQHF.

This clone was seen just once. The genes are TRBV7-9 and TRBJ1-6; D is unclear. V lost 5 bases and J lost 0, with 14 bases in between. The CDR3 extends over 17 amino acids. In germline, CDR1 is SEHNR, CDR2 FQNEAQ (reference sequence). CDR3 in DNA: TGTGCCAGCAGCCTCACAGCCATGAGCTCCTATAATTCACCCCTCCACTTT. Its translation is CASSLTAMSSYNSPLHF.

The J gene is TRBJ1-2, the V gene TRBV29-1, with D perhaps matching TRBD1 (5 bases). CDR1 and CDR2 (germline): SQVTM, ANQGSEA. The CDR3 is 13 residues long. V lost 4 bases to trimming and J lost 2 bases, with 11 bases between them. CDR3 loop: CSVVTRVNYGYTF. CDR3 DNA sequence: TGCAGCGTTGTAACCAGGGTGAACTATGGCTACACCTTC. Filled out from reference TRBV29-1 and TRBJ1-2, the complete variable domain reads SAVISQKPSRDICQRGTSLTIQCQVDSQVTMMFWYRQQPGQSLTLIATANQGSEATYESGFVIDKFPISRPNLTFSTLTVSNMSPEDSSIYLCSVVTRVNYGYTFGSGTRLTVV.

The chain joins TRBV5-4 to TRBJ1-4; TRBD1 matches at 9 bases. The germline V gene encodes CDR1 SGHNT and CDR2 YYREEE (reference sequence). J gave up 6 bases and V 4 bases, and 7 bases lay outside the gene matches. The CDR3 length is 15 residues. CDR3 region: CASSGLGQGDEKLFF. DNA for the CDR3: TGTGCCAGCAGCGGGCTGGGACAGGGAGATGAAAAACTGTTTTTT.

This rearrangement joins TRBV25-1 to TRBJ1-1, with a weak D call TRBD1 (5 bases). Germline CDR1 MGHDK, CDR2 SYGVNS. The V gene lost 3 bases and the J gene lost 6 bases, with 26 bases spanning the gap. The CDR3 is 18 amino acids. CDR3 in amino acids: CASSDSRTHHAGVAEAFF. CDR3 sequence (DNA): TGTGCCAGCAGTGATTCACGGACACACCACGCCGGCGTAGCTGAAGCTTTCTTT.

This rearrangement joins TRBV28 to TRBJ2-7, with 14 bases lining up with TRBD2. The germline gives CDR1 MDHEN, CDR2 SYDVKM. The ends lost 10 bases at V and 2 bases at J; junction bases unmatched: 13. CDR3 length equals 17 residues. The CDR3 protein is CATPRTSGRTITYEQYF. In DNA form, the CDR3 reads TGTGCCACCCCACGGACTAGCGGGAGGACTATCACCTACGAGCAGTACTTC.

A single count supports this clone. The rearrangement links TRBV19 to TRBJ2-2; 16 bases map to TRBD2. Germline CDR1 reads LNHDA; CDR2 reads SQIVND (reference sequence). J gave up 6 bases and V 6 bases, and 4 bases lay outside the gene matches. This CDR3 is 16 amino acids long. CDR3 in DNA: TGTGCCAGTAGCTCGGGACTAGCGGGAGGGGCCGGGGAGCTGTTTTTT. This gives the protein CASSSGLAGGAGELFF.